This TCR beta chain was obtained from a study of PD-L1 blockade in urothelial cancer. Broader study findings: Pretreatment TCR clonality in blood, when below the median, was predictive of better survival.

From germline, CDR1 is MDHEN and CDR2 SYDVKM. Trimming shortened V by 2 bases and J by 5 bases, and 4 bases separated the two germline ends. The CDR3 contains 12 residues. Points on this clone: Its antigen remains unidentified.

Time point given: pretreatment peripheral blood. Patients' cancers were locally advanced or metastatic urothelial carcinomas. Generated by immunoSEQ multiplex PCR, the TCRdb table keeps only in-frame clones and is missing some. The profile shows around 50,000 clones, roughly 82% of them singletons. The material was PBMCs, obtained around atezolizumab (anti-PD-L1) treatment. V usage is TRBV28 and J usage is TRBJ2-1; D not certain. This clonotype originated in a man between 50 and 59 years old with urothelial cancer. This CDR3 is CASSLEDNEQFF. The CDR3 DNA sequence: TGTGCCAGCAGTTTAGAGGACAATGAGCAGTTCTTC.